A single sample is the source of the 8 T cell receptor beta chains below, sequenced in a study of Ad26.COV2.S vaccination and SARS-CoV-2 variants. Treatment in this sample: approximately 18 received Ad26.COV2.S at low or high dose, single or two shots; roughly 5 received placebo; per-sample allocation not given. All samples were drawn on day 63, counting from the first vaccine or placebo injection. Assay: immunoSEQ multiplex PCR; the TCRdb copy retains only in-frame clones and omits some. Altogether about 420,000 clones are present, roughly 90% being singletons, with the ten largest covering about 3.6%. Source: peripheral blood, taken in a trial of Ad26.COV2.S vaccine versus placebo. All receptors come from a person aged 18-60 years who received the Ad26.COV2.S COVID-19 vaccine or a placebo.

This rearrangement joins TRBV24-1 to TRBJ1-5; 9 nucleotides align to TRBD1. The CDR3 sequence is 12 residues long. V lost 9 bases and J lost 4; bases outside the gene matches: 0. Looked up from germline, CDR1 is KGHDR and CDR2 is SFDVKD. The CDR3, as DNA: TGTGCCACCGGACAGGGGAATCAGCCCCAGCATTTT. The encoded protein is CATGQGNQPQHF.

This chain joins TRBV19 and TRBJ1-4; D is perhaps TRBD1 (6 bases). The ends were cut back, 4 bases at V and 5 bases at J, with 11 bases in the middle. Germline V CDR1 and CDR2: LNHDA, SQIVND (reference sequence). The CDR3 covers 14 residues. For the CDR3, the DNA is TGTGCCAGTAGTACACCAGGGGCGAATGAAAAACTGTTTTTT. This gives the protein CASSTPGANEKLFF.

This clone was picked up one time. This chain connects TRBV5-1 to TRBJ2-3, with D uncertain. This CDR3 has 15 residues. The ends were cut back, 3 bases at V and 6 bases at J, with 17 bases in the middle. Per germline, CDR1 SGHRS and CDR2 YFSETQ. The CDR3 DNA is TGCGCCAGCAGCTCCGGATCCTTAGGAGCGGATACGCAGTATTTT. It codes for CASSSGSLGADTQYF.

This chain connects TRBV7-2 to TRBJ2-7, with D unclear. The CDR3 covers 14 residues. V gave up 2 bases and J gave up 1 base, with 9 bases separating them. Germline CDR1 reads SGHTA; CDR2 reads FQGNSA. CDR3 DNA sequence: TGTGCCAGCAGCTTAAACGCCCGTTCCTACGAGCAGTACTTC. This translates into CASSLNARSYEQYF.

The J gene is TRBJ2-2, the V gene TRBV7-9; possibly TRBD2 for D (7 bases). CDR1 is SEHNR, CDR2 FQNEAQ, per germline (reference sequence). The germline V and J ends were trimmed by 5 bases and 5 bases, with 21 bases remaining between them. The CDR3 runs to 17 residues. The CDR3 DNA reads as TGTGCCAGCAGCCCTCCGCGGGGAGGGGGTAAAACCGGGGAGCTGTTTTTT. Encoded protein: CASSPPRGGGKTGELFF.

CDR3 loop: CASSYSVGDSSYEQYF. The DNA of the CDR3 is TGTGCCAGCAGTTACTCCGTGGGGGACAGCTCCTACGAGCAGTACTTC. V gene TRBV6-6 combines with J gene TRBJ2-7, with TRBD1 matching 7 bases. The CDR3 is made up of 16 amino acids. Germline lookup yields CDR1 MNHNY and CDR2 SVGAGI (reference sequence). J gave up 0 bases and V 0 bases, and 5 bases lay outside the gene matches.

The chain recombines TRBV7-9 with TRBJ2-3; 14 nucleotides align to TRBD2. Germline CDR1 reads SEHNR; CDR2 reads FQNEAQ (reference sequence). The V segment lost 4 bases and the J segment 3 bases; nucleotides outside the gene matches: 12. The length of the CDR3 is 19 residues. This chain's CDR3 is CASSSPPRTSGGHTDTQYF. The DNA for the CDR3 is TGTGCCAGCAGCTCCCCTCCCCGGACTAGCGGGGGGCATACAGATACGCAGTATTTT.

The chain has TRBV7-3 and TRBJ2-2; 8 bases fit TRBD1. The CDR3 covers 15 residues. Germline V gene sequence: CDR1 SGHTA, CDR2 FQGTGA. V lost 2 bases, J lost 6 bases, and 5 bases stayed unmatched. CDR3 protein: CASSLQGAGAGELFF. The CDR3, as DNA: TGTGCCAGCAGCTTACAGGGGGCCGGGGCCGGGGAGCTGTTTTTT.